A selection of T cell receptor beta chains follows, all from one sample in a study of blood T cell repertoires in COVID-19. Measured with immunoSEQ multiplex PCR; TCRdb has only the in-frame clones, and not every one. The data show about 140,000 clones, with roughly 82% seen just once and 4.5% to 5.5% held by the top ten. Sequenced: peripheral blood. The source of these receptors is a human donor in a cohort sampled during active COVID-19. The CDR3 runs from the conserved cysteine through the conserved F or W. A D gene is named only where the DNA matches it firmly. Size values are once, few and many counts, or a class for expanded clones, and some rows have none.

cdr3_length: 14
d_call: -
j_call: TRBJ1-6
clone_size: -
v_call: TRBV18
cdr3_nt: TGTGCCAGCTCACCACCGGGGGGTTTTTCACCCCTCCACTTT
cdr3_aa: CASSPPGGFSPLHF

cdr3_length: 15
d_call: -
j_call: TRBJ2-1
clone_size: -
v_call: TRBV5-6
cdr3_nt: TGTGCCAGCAGCTTAGATCGCGGGGATTACAATGAGCAGTTCTTC
cdr3_aa: CASSLDRGDYNEQFF

cdr3_length: 11
d_call: -
j_call: TRBJ1-2
clone_size: few
v_call: TRBV20-1
cdr3_nt: TGCAGTGCTAGTTCAGGGGTTGGCTACACCTTC
cdr3_aa: CSASSGVGYTF

cdr3_length: 16
d_call: -
j_call: TRBJ2-7
clone_size: once
v_call: TRBV6-6
cdr3_nt: TGTGCCAGCAGCCCCGGGACTGCCCTATTTCGGCTCGAGCAGTACTTC
cdr3_aa: CASSPGTALFRLEQYF

cdr3_length: 15
d_call: -
j_call: TRBJ1-1
clone_size: -
v_call: TRBV5-1
cdr3_nt: TGCGCCAGCAGCCGAAGCGGGGCGGGGAACACTGAAGCTTTCTTT
cdr3_aa: CASSRSGAGNTEAFF

cdr3_length: 16
d_call: TRBD1
j_call: TRBJ1-1
clone_size: -
v_call: TRBV5-1
cdr3_nt: TGCGCCAGCAGCCGACAGGGTAATAGGGGTTCCACTGAAGCTTTCTTT
cdr3_aa: CASSRQGNRGSTEAFF

cdr3_length: 15
d_call: TRBD2
j_call: TRBJ2-3
clone_size: -
v_call: TRBV15
cdr3_nt: TGTGCCACCAGCAGAGAGCGGGAGAGCACAGATACGCAGTATTTT
cdr3_aa: CATSRERESTDTQYF

cdr3_length: 15
d_call: TRBD2
j_call: TRBJ2-1
clone_size: few
v_call: TRBV18
cdr3_nt: TGTGCCAGCTCAGAACCGGGACTAGGTGTAAATGAGCAGTTCTTC
cdr3_aa: CASSEPGLGVNEQFF

cdr3_length: 15
d_call: TRBD1
j_call: TRBJ2-5
clone_size: -
v_call: TRBV29-1
cdr3_nt: TGCAGCGTGGCCAGACAGGGTTCCCTAGGAGAGACCCAGTACTTC
cdr3_aa: CSVARQGSLGETQYF

cdr3_length: 13
d_call: TRBD1
j_call: TRBJ1-3
clone_size: -
v_call: TRBV2
cdr3_nt: TGTGCCAGCTGCAGGGGGCTCGGAAACACCATATATTTT
cdr3_aa: CASCRGLGNTIYF

cdr3_length: 16
d_call: -
j_call: TRBJ1-1
clone_size: -
v_call: TRBV5-4
cdr3_nt: TGTGCCAGCAGCTTGGAGGGACTACCACCGGGCACTGAAGCTTTCTTT
cdr3_aa: CASSLEGLPPGTEAFF